This T cell receptor beta chain is from a study of graft-versus-host responses after intestinal transplantation. Worth noting for this clone: Its antigen is unknown.

TCRdb's copy holds only in-frame clones and misses some; the assay was immunoSEQ multiplex PCR. The table lists 85,000 to 130,000 clones, roughly 90% of them singletons, with around 0.9% in the top ten. Study-level results: Patients with graft-donor T cell macrochimerism had high graft-versus-host to host-versus-graft clonal ratios in allografts.

This CDR3 has 15 residues. Looked up from germline, CDR1 is SEHNR and CDR2 is FQNEAQ (reference sequence). Unmatched junction bases numbered 1, after V lost 4 bases and J lost 2 bases. The specimen was unstimulated CD4+ T cells sorted from spleen or lymph node cells, collected before intestinal transplant. The chain uses TRBV7-9 and TRBJ2-1, with 11 bases identical to TRBD2. The receptor was isolated from a human donor who received an intestinal transplant. CDR3 in DNA: TGTGCCAGCAGCTCGGGACTAGCGGCCTACAATGAGCAGTTCTTC. It encodes CASSSGLAAYNEQFF.